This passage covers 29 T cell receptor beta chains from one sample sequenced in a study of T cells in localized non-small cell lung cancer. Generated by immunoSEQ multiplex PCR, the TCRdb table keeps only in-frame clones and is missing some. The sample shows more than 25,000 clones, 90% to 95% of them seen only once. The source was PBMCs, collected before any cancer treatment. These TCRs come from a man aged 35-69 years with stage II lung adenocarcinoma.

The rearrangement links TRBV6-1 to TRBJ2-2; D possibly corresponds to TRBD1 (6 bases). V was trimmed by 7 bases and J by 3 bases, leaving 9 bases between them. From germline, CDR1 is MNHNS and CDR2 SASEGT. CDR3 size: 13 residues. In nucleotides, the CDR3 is TGTGCCAGCAAACCAGGGGACACCGGGGAGCTGTTTTTT. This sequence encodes CASKPGDTGELFF.

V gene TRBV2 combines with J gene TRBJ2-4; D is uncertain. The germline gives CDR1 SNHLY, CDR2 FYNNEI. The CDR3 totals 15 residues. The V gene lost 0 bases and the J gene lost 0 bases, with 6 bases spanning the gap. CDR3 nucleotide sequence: TGTGCCAGCAGTGAAGCTGAGCTAGCCAAAAACATTCAGTACTTC. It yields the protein CASSEAELAKNIQYF.

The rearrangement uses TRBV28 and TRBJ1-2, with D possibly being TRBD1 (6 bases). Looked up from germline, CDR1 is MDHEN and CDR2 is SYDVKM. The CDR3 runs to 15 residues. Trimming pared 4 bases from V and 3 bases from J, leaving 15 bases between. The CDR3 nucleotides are TGTGCCAGCAGTTCCACAGGGAGGATGGACTATGGCTACACCTTC. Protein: CASSSTGRMDYGYTF.

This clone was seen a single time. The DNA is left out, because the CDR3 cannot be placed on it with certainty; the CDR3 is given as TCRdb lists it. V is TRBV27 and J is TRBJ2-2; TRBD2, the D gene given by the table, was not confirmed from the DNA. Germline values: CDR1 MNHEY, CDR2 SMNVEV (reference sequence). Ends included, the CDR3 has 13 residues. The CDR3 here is CASSSFGSGELFF.

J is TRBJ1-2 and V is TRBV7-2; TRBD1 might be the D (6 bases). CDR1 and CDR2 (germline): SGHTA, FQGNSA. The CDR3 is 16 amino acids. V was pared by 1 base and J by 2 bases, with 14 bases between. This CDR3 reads CASSLELQGRNYGYTF. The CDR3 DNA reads TGTGCCAGCAGCTTAGAACTACAGGGAAGGAACTATGGCTACACCTTC.

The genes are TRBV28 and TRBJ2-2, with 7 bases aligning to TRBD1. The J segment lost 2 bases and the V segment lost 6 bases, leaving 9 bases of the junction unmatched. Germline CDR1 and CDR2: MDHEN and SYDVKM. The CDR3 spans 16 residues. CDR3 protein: CASSSTGVINTGELFF. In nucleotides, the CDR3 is TGTGCCAGCAGCTCCACAGGGGTCATCAACACCGGGGAGCTGTTTTTT.

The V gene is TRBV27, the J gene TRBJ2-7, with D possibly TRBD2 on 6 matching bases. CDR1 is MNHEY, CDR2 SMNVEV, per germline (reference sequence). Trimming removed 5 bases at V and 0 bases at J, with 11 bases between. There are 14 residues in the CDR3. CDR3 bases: TGTGCCAGCAGTCGGGCGGGGATCTCCTACGAGCAGTACTTC. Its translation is CASSRAGISYEQYF.

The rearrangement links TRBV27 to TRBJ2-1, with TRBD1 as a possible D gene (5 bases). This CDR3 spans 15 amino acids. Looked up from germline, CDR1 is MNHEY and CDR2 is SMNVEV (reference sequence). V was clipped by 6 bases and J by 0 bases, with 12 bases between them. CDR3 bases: TGTGCCAGCAGGATCAGGGTAAACTCCTACAATGAGCAGTTCTTC. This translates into CASRIRVNSYNEQFF.

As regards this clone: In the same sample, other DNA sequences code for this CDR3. The CDR3: CASSVAGYNEQFF. In DNA, the CDR3 is TGTGCCAGCAGCGTAGCGGGCTACAATGAGCAGTTCTTC. The chain links TRBV9 to TRBJ2-1; no reliable D call. The germline V gene encodes CDR1 SGDLS and CDR2 YYNGEE. CDR3 length equals 13 residues. With 0 bases removed from V and 3 bases from J, the gap between germline ends came to 4 bases.

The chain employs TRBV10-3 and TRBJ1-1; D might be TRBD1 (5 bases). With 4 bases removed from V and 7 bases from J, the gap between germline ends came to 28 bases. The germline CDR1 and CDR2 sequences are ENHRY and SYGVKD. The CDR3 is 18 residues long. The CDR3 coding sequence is TGTGCCATCAGTGCCCCGAGGGACGGGGTCTCGGCATTGGGTGAAGCTTTCTTT. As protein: CAISAPRDGVSALGEAFF.

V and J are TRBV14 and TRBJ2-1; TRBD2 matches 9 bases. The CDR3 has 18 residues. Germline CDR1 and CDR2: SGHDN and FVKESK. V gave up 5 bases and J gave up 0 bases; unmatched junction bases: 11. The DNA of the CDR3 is TGTGCCAGCAGCTCCCGGGGTAGCGGGGGAAGCTCCTACAATGAGCAGTTCTTC. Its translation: CASSSRGSGGSSYNEQFF. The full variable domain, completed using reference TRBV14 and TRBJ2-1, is EAGVTQFPSHSVIEKGQTVTLRCDPISGHDNLYWYRRVMGKEIKFLLHFVKESKQDESGMPNNRFLAERTGGTYSTLKVQPAELEDSGVYFCASSSRGSGGSSYNEQFFGPGTRLTVL.

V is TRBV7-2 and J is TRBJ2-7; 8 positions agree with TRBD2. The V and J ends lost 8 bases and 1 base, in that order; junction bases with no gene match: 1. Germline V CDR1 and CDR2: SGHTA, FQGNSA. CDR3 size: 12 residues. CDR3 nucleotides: TGTGCCAGCGGGACTAGTTCCTACGAGCAGTACTTC. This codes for CASGTSSYEQYF.

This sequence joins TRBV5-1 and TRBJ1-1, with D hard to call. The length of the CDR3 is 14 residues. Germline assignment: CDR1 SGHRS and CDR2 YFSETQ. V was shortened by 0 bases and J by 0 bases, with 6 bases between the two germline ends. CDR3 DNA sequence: TGCGCCAGCAGCTTGGCGTCTATGAACACTGAAGCTTTCTTT. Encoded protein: CASSLASMNTEAFF.

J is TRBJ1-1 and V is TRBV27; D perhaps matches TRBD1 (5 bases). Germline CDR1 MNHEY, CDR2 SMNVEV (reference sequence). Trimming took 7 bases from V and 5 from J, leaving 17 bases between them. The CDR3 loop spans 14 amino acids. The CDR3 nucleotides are TGTGCCAGCAAGATGAGGGGAAGAGTGACTGAAGCTTTCTTT. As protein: CASKMRGRVTEAFF.

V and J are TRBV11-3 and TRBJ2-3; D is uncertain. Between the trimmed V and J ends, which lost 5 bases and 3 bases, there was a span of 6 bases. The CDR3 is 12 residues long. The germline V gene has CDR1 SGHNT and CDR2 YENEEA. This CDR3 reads CASSTRTDTQYF. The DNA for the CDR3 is TGTGCCAGCAGCACGCGGACAGATACGCAGTATTTT. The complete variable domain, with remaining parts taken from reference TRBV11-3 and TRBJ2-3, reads EAGVVQSPRYKIIEKKQPVAFWCNPISGHNTLYWYLQNLGQGPELLIRYENEEAVDDSQLPKDRFSAERLKGVDSTLKIQPAELGDSAVYLCASSTRTDTQYFGPGTRLTVL.

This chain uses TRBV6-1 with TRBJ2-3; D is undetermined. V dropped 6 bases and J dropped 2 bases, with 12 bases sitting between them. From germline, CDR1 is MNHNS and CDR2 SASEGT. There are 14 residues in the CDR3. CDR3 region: CASRLGPLTDTQYF. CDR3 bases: TGTGCCAGCAGGTTAGGGCCCCTCACAGATACGCAGTATTTT.

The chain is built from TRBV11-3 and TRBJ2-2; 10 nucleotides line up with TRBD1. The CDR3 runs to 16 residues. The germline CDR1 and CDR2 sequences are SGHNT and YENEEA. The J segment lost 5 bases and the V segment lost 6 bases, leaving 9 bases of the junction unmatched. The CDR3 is CASRSRDRGITGELFF. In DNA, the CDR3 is TGTGCCAGCAGGAGCCGGGACAGGGGAATAACCGGGGAGCTGTTTTTT.

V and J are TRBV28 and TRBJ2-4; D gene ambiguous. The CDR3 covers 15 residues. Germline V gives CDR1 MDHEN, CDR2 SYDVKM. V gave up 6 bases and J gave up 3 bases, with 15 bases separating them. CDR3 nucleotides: TGTGCCAGCAGCAAGAGTCAGTGGAACAAAAACATTCAGTACTTC. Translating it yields CASSKSQWNKNIQYF. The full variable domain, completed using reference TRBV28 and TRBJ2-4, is DVKVTQSSRYLVKRTGEKVFLECVQDMDHENMFWYRQDPGLGLRLIYFSYDVKMKEKGDIPEGYSVSREKKERFSLILESASTNQTSMYLCASSKSQWNKNIQYFGAGTRLSVL.

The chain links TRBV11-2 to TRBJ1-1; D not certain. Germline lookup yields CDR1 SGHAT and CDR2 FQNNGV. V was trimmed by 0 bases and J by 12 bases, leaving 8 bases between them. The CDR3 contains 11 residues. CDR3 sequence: CASSLDIVTFF. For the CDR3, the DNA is TGTGCCAGCAGCTTAGATATCGTGACTTTCTTT.

The CDR3 region has the DNA TGTGCCAGCAGCGTAGATGGGACAGGGCATGAAAAACTGTTTTTT. Protein sequence: CASSVDGTGHEKLFF. The J gene is TRBJ1-4, the V gene TRBV9, with 9 bases fitting TRBD1. The J segment lost 6 bases and the V segment lost 0 bases, leaving 3 bases of the junction unmatched. CDR3 length equals 15 residues. Looked up from germline, CDR1 is SGDLS and CDR2 is YYNGEE.

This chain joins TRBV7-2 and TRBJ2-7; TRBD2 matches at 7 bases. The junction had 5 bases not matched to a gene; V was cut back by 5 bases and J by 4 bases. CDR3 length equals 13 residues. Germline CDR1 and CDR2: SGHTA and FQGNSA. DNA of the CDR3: TGTGCCAGCAGCCACGGACTAGTTTACGAGCAGTACTTC. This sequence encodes CASSHGLVYEQYF.

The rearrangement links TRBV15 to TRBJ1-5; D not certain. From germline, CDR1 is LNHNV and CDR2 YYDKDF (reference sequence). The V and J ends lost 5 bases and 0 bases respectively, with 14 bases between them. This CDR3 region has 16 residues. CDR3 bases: TGTGCCACCAGCGACCCGGGAGGTTATAGCAATCAGCCCCAGCATTTT. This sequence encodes CATSDPGGYSNQPQHF.

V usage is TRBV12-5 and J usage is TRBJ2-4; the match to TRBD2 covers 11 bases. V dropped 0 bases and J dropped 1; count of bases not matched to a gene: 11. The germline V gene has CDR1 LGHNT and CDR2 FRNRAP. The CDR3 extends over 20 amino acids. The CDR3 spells CASGLVTSGSAPNAKNIQYF. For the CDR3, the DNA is TGTGCTAGTGGTTTGGTAACTAGCGGGAGTGCCCCTAATGCCAAAAACATTCAGTACTTC.

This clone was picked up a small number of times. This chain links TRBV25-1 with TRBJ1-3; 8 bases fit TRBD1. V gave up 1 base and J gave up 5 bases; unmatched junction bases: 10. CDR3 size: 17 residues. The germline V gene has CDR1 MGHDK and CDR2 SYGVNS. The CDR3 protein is CASSEFPLDRGRNTIYF. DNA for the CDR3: TGTGCCAGCAGTGAATTCCCCCTCGACAGGGGAAGAAACACCATATATTTT.

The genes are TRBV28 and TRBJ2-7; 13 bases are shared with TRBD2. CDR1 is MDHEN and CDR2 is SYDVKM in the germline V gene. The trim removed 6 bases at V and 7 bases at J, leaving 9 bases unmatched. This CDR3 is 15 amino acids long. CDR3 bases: TGTGCCAGCAGCCTGGGGACTAGCGGGATTTCAGAGCAGTACTTC. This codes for CASSLGTSGISEQYF.

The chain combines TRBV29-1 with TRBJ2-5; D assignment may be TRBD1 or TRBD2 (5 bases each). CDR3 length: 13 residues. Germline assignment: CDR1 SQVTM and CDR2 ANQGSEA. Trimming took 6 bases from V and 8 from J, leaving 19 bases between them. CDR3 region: CSVEGTGESTQYF. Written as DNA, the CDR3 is TGCAGCGTAGAGGGGACCGGGGAATCCACCCAGTACTTC.

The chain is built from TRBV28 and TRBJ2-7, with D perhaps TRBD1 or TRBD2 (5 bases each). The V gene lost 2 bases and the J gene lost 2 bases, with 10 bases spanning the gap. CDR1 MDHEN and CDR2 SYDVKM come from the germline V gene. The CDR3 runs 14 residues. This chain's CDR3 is CASSLISGPYEQYF. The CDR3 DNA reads TGTGCCAGCAGTTTAATCTCGGGGCCCTACGAGCAGTACTTC.

CDR3 sequence: CASSPYGQNTEAFF. The CDR3 DNA reads as TGTGCCAGCAGTCCATATGGACAGAACACTGAAGCTTTCTTT. The chain combines TRBV6-5 with TRBJ1-1; possible D gene TRBD1, 5 bases. Trimming removed 5 bases at V and 1 base at J, with 11 bases between. Looked up from germline, CDR1 is MNHEY and CDR2 is SVGAGI. The CDR3 contains 14 residues.

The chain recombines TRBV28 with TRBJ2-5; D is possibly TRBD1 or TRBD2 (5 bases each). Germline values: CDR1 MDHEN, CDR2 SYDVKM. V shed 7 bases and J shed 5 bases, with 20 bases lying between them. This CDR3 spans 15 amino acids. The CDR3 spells CASITPGPYAETQYF. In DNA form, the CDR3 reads TGTGCCAGCATTACCCCGGGGCCGTACGCTGAGACCCAGTACTTC.